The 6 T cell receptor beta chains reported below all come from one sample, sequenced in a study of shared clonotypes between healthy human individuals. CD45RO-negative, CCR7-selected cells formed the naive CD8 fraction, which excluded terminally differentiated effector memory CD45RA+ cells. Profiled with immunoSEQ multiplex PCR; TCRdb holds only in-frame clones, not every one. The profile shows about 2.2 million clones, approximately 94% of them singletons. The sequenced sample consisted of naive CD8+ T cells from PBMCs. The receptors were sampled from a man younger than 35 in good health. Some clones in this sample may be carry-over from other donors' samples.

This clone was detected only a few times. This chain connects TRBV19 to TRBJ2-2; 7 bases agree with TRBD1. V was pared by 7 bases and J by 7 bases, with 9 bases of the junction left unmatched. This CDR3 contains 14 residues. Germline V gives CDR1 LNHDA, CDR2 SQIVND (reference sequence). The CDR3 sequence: CASISRGKSGELFF. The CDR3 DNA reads TGTGCCAGTATTTCCAGGGGGAAGAGCGGGGAGCTGTTTTTT.

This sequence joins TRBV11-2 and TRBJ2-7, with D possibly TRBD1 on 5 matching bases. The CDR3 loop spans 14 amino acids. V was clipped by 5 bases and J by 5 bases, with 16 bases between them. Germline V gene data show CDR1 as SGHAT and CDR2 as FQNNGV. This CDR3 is CASSQITGYDEQYF. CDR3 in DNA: TGTGCCAGCAGCCAAATCACAGGTTACGACGAGCAGTACTTC. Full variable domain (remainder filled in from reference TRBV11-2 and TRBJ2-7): EAGVAQSPRYKIIEKRQSVAFWCNPISGHATLYWYQQILGQGPKLLIQFQNNGVVDDSQLPKDRFSAERLKGVDSTLKIQPAKLEDSAVYLCASSQITGYDEQYFGPGTRLTVT.

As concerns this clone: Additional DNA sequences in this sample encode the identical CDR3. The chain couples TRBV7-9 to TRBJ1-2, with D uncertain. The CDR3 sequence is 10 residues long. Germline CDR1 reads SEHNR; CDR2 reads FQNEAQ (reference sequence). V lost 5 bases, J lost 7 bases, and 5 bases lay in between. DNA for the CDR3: TGTGCCAGCAGCGATAGTGGCTACACCTTC. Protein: CASSDSGYTF.

CDR3 coding DNA: TGTGCCATCAGTGAGTCCAACAGGGGGCACGGCTACACCTTC. Encoded protein: CAISESNRGHGYTF. The chain is built from TRBV10-3 and TRBJ1-2; 9 bases are a match to TRBD1. The CDR3 is 14 amino acids. V shed 0 bases and J 8 bases; nucleotides not matched to a gene: 4. Germline-derived CDR1 and CDR2 are ENHRY and SYGVKD.

The CDR3 spells CASSLGRNVDGYTF. CDR3 nucleotides: TGTGCCAGCAGCTTAGGCAGGAACGTTGATGGCTACACCTTC. The chain carries TRBV7-2 and TRBJ1-2; D uncertain. CDR1 and CDR2 from the germline V gene are SGHTA and FQGNSA. V was pared by 1 base and J by 6 bases, with 12 bases between. This CDR3 is 14 amino acids long.

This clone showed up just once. This CDR3 reads CASSYSIPRETQYF. The CDR3 region has the DNA TGTGCCAGCAGTTACTCGATACCCAGAGAGACCCAGTACTTC. The rearrangement links TRBV6-6 to TRBJ2-5; D is unclear. Germline V gives CDR1 MNHNY, CDR2 SVGAGI (reference sequence). With 0 bases removed from V and 4 bases from J, the gap between germline ends came to 9 bases. The CDR3 runs to 14 residues.